The source of this T cell receptor beta chain is a study of blood T cells in healthy people across ages. Each sample yielded at least 5 micrograms of PBMC total RNA. With 2 bases removed from V and 2 bases from J, the gap between germline ends came to 12 bases. Germline CDR1 SGHTA, CDR2 FQGNSA. The CDR3 is 15 amino acids. In this sample, this clonotype turned up many times. It was with a sample-barcoded 5' primer and a J-beta primer mix that a second PCR of about 7 to 12 cycles was run. Each CDR3 protein gets one entry after TCRdb re-called the 5' RACE reads with MiXCR. The repertoire has more than 650,000 distinct CDR3 sequences, approximately 21% of them found once; the top ten carry approximately 20%.

The clonotype comes from a man in his sixties or seventies in good health. J is TRBJ2-5 and V is TRBV7-2; D is perhaps TRBD1 or TRBD2 (5 bases each). Sequenced sample: blood. The DNA for the CDR3 is TGTGCCAGCAGCTTAACCGGGACGCCACAAGAGACCCAGTACTTC. It encodes CASSLTGTPQETQYF.